This T cell receptor beta chain was captured in a study of T cells in Graves' hyperthyroidism and ophthalmopathy. Across the study: The initial diagnosis was the point when peripheral blood was collected, ahead of any treatment. Study-level results: The authors' 13 V-J model separated ophthalmopathy from stable hyperthyroidism. Blood also held most thyroid clonotypes expanded beyond 0.001.

The source material, RNA transcripts, was used to amplify TCR beta CDR3 regions. Primed by the HTBI set, a first-round RT-PCR was run on the TCR CDR3. TCRdb analysed the multiplex PCR reads with MiXCR anew, one entry per CDR3 protein. This table holds some 350,000 distinct CDR3 sequences, roughly 13% found once. CDR1 is MNHEY and CDR2 is SMNVEV in the germline V gene (reference sequence). V was pared by 2 bases and J by 3 bases, with 23 bases between. CDR3 length equals 19 residues. This clonotype was found many times. What it binds is unknown. Pregnant or lactating patients were excluded, as were those with uncontrolled infection or other autoimmune disease.

This sequence joins TRBV27 and TRBJ1-5, with a tentative D call TRBD1 (6 bases). The clonotype comes from a woman aged 40-49 years with Graves' ophthalmopathy. Sequences were obtained from blood. As DNA, the CDR3 is TGTGCCAGCAGTTTAACCCCGAATTTGTCGGGGGGCCCCAATCAGCCCCAGCATTTT. This encodes CASSLTPNLSGGPNQPQHF.